The 25 T cell receptor beta chains below come from one sample, sequenced in a study of T cell responses to AZD1222 COVID-19 vaccine (dated by TCRdb to about 2021). What this sample's time point label stands for: baseline before first vaccination. Library preparation used the immunoSEQ multiplex PCR assay. Imported from immuneACCESS, the table was reduced by TCRdb to in-frame sequences with V and J called. These copies leave out some clones; in studies compared against another copy, an unresolved V gene accounts for under half, and the cause of the remainder is not known. The table for this sample lists about 150,000 clones; approximately 90% of them were counted only once. 2.6% of the sample lies in the top ten. This specimen was peripheral blood, taken on day 0 of AZD1222 vaccination. The receptor set was obtained from an adult in good health.

This clone was picked up one time. The rearrangement uses TRBV18 and TRBJ2-5; a possible D gene is TRBD1 (5 bases). Trimming left V 4 bases short and J 5 bases short, with 14 bases between. CDR3 length: 14 amino acids. The germline gives CDR1 KGHSH, CDR2 LQKENI. The CDR3 region is CASSLNPKGETQYF. The DNA of the CDR3 is TGTGCCAGCTCACTAAACCCGAAGGGGGAGACCCAGTACTTC.

This chain joins TRBV19 and TRBJ1-1; no clear D gene. The CDR3 is made up of 14 amino acids. Germline V gives CDR1 LNHDA, CDR2 SQIVND (reference sequence). Trimming took 3 bases from V and 1 from J, leaving 9 bases between them. CDR3 amino acids: CASSIRIQNTEAFF. For the CDR3, the DNA is TGTGCCAGTAGTATCAGGATCCAGAACACTGAAGCTTTCTTT.

A single count supports this clone. The genes are TRBV30 and TRBJ1-1; 10 bases fit TRBD1. V was pared by 5 bases and J by 7 bases, with 13 bases of the junction left unmatched. Germline loops: CDR1 GTSNPN, CDR2 SVGIG (reference sequence). CDR3 length equals 15 residues. CDR3 sequence reads: CAWQIAGTGDGEAFF. The CDR3 DNA reads TGTGCCTGGCAGATAGCCGGGACAGGGGATGGTGAAGCTTTCTTT.

The chain uses TRBV2 and TRBJ2-2, with D perhaps given as TRBD1 or TRBD2 (6 bases each). V was shortened by 6 bases and J by 3 bases, with 17 bases between the two germline ends. The CDR3 covers 16 residues. The germline gives CDR1 SNHLY, CDR2 FYNNEI. CDR3 DNA: TGTGCCAGCAGGGGGGGCCTAGTTACCCACACCGGGGAGCTGTTTTTT. This encodes CASRGGLVTHTGELFF.

This sequence joins TRBV23-1 and TRBJ1-1; no firm D call. TRBV23-1 is reported as an ORF; its role is uncertain. The CDR3 is 13 residues long. The V end was cut by 7 bases, the J end by 2 bases, with 11 bases between. The DNA of the CDR3 is TGCGCCAGCATTCAGACGGTAAACACTGAAGCTTTCTTT. Translation gives CASIQTVNTEAFF.

This chain uses TRBV5-6 with TRBJ2-7; D is possibly TRBD2 (6 bases). Germline V gives CDR1 SGHDT, CDR2 YYEEEE. This CDR3 has 15 amino acids. V was pared by 0 bases and J by 4 bases, with 14 bases between. CDR3 protein: CASSLEREVAYEQYF. The CDR3 nucleotides are TGTGCCAGCAGCTTGGAAAGGGAGGTGGCTTACGAGCAGTACTTC.

The rearrangement links TRBV29-1 to TRBJ2-3; TRBD2 is a possible D gene (5 bases). Trimming pared 3 bases from V and 0 bases from J, leaving 10 bases between. CDR1 is SQVTM and CDR2 is ANQGSEA in the germline V gene. The CDR3 runs to 14 residues. The CDR3 sequence is CSVDPAASTDTQYF. CDR3 nucleotide sequence: TGCAGCGTTGACCCAGCGGCTAGCACAGATACGCAGTATTTT.

This clone has just a few counts. The CDR3 reads CASSNPSASYGYTF. CDR3 DNA: TGTGCCAGTAGTAACCCTTCGGCTAGCTATGGCTACACCTTC. The rearrangement joins TRBV19 to TRBJ1-2; D is ambiguous. The germline V gene encodes CDR1 LNHDA and CDR2 SQIVND (reference sequence). The CDR3 spans 14 residues. Trimming pared 4 bases from V and 4 bases from J, leaving 13 bases between.

The chain couples TRBV7-2 to TRBJ2-1; no reliable D call. Per the germline V gene, CDR1 is SGHTA and CDR2 is FQGNSA. The V gene lost 5 bases and the J gene lost 6 bases, with 5 bases spanning the gap. The CDR3 totals 11 residues. This CDR3 reads CASSGSNEQFF. The CDR3 nucleotides are TGTGCCAGCAGCGGTAGCAATGAGCAGTTCTTC.

V gene TRBV6-5 combines with J gene TRBJ1-1, with 9 bases identical to TRBD1. CDR3 length equals 12 residues. CDR1 and CDR2 from the germline V gene are MNHEY and SVGAGI. Germline trimming cut 6 bases from V and 7 bases from J; bases unmatched to any gene: 3. CDR3 in DNA: TGTGCCAGCAGCGACAGGGGGAGTGAAGCTTTCTTT. It translates to CASSDRGSEAFF.

This rearrangement joins TRBV6-5 to TRBJ2-7, with D possibly TRBD1 on 5 matching bases. Trimming took 1 base from V and 1 from J, leaving 14 bases between them. The CDR3 loop spans 16 amino acids. Germline-derived CDR1 and CDR2 are MNHEY and SVGAGI. Written as DNA, the CDR3 is TGTGCCAGCAGTTACTGGGGCGGCGGAACTTCCTACGAGCAGTACTTC. It specifies CASSYWGGGTSYEQYF.

The V gene is TRBV7-3, the J gene TRBJ1-1; D ambiguous. CDR1 is SGHTA, CDR2 FQGTGA, per germline. The V end lost 4 bases, the J end lost 3 bases, and 9 bases lay between the germline ends. The CDR3 totals 13 residues. The CDR3 DNA reads as TGTGCCAGCAGCTCAGACCGGTACACTGAAGCTTTCTTT. This sequence encodes CASSSDRYTEAFF. The full variable domain, completed using reference TRBV7-3 and TRBJ1-1, is GAGVSQTPSNKVTEKGKYVELRCDPISGHTALYWYRQSLGQGPEFLIYFQGTGAADDSGLPNDRFFAVRPEGSVSTLKIQRTERGDSAVYLCASSSDRYTEAFFGQGTRLTVV.

The chain combines TRBV28 with TRBJ2-7, with D possibly matching TRBD1 (7 bases). The CDR3 spans 15 residues. CDR1 is MDHEN, CDR2 SYDVKM, per germline. V shed 3 bases and J shed 0 bases, with 12 bases lying between them. This CDR3 reads CASSLAGQPSYEQYF. Here the CDR3 DNA reads TGTGCCAGCAGTTTGGCGGGACAGCCCTCCTACGAGCAGTACTTC.

For the CDR3, the DNA is TGTGCCAGCAGCCCTCGGCGGGAGGGCCAAGATACGCAGTATTTT. Translated: CASSPRREGQDTQYF. V usage is TRBV4-2 and J usage is TRBJ2-3; 9 nucleotides align to TRBD2. The CDR3 consists of 15 residues. V shed 4 bases, J shed 5 bases, and the junction held 7 bases outside the gene matches. Germline V CDR1 and CDR2: LGHNA, YNFKEQ.

The chain couples TRBV18 to TRBJ1-2, with 7 bases lining up with TRBD1. The CDR3 runs 15 residues. After removal of 4 bases from V and 0 bases from J, the junction contained 5 bases not matched to a gene. Germline V gene data show CDR1 as KGHSH and CDR2 as LQKENI. The CDR3 here is CASSQTQGTNYGYTF. The CDR3 DNA reads as TGTGCCAGCTCACAGACACAGGGGACTAACTATGGCTACACCTTC.

The chain has TRBV11-2 and TRBJ1-1; 8 nucleotides line up with TRBD1. With 5 bases clipped from V and 5 bases from J, the junction kept 7 bases outside the gene matches. The CDR3 is 14 residues long. CDR1 SGHAT and CDR2 FQNNGV come from the germline V gene. The CDR3 nucleotides read TGTGCCAGCAGCAACCGACAGGGGTGGACTGAAGCTTTCTTT. This codes for CASSNRQGWTEAFF.

V usage is TRBV5-1 and J usage is TRBJ2-5, with 10 positions matching TRBD2. The CDR3 is made up of 17 amino acids. Unmatched junction bases numbered 11, after V lost 4 bases and J lost 2 bases. The germline V gene encodes CDR1 SGHRS and CDR2 YFSETQ. Here the CDR3 reads CASSPGGASGSQETQYF. The CDR3 bases are TGCGCCAGCAGCCCTGGTGGGGCTAGCGGGAGTCAAGAGACCCAGTACTTC.

This clone was counted a single time. The chain is built from TRBV21-1 and TRBJ2-7. TRBV21-1 is termed a pseudogene. The CDR3 contains 9 residues. The CDR3 DNA reads TGTGCCAGCTGGTACGAGCAGTACTTC. Protein: CASWYEQYF.

The chain joins TRBV6-5 to TRBJ1-6; unclear D gene. CDR3 length: 14 residues. V gave up 0 bases and J gave up 7 bases, with 7 bases separating them. From germline, CDR1 is MNHEY and CDR2 SVGAGI. The CDR3 DNA reads TGTGCCAGCAGTTACTCAGGGCTCAATTCACCCCTCCACTTT. Translating it yields CASSYSGLNSPLHF.

J is TRBJ1-1 and V is TRBV3-1 (or the pseudogene TRBV3-2), with D hard to call. Trimming stripped 1 base from V and 6 bases from J, with 6 bases between. The CDR3 runs to 12 residues. Germline V lookup: CDR1 LGHDT, CDR2 YNNKEL (reference sequence). CDR3 amino acids: CASSQGLAEAFF. The CDR3 coding sequence is TGTGCCAGCAGCCAAGGACTCGCTGAAGCTTTCTTT.

The gene calls are TRBV6-2 or TRBV6-3 and TRBJ2-3, with 11 positions matching TRBD2. Germline V gene lookup returns CDR1 MNHEY and CDR2 SVGEGT. The CDR3 sequence is 17 residues long. Trimming cost V 7 bases and J 2 bases; bases outside gene matches: 11. CDR3 coding DNA: TGTGCCAGCAACCCGGAGGGGACTAGCGGTTACACAGATACGCAGTATTTT. Translating it yields CASNPEGTSGYTDTQYF.

The CDR3 nucleotides read TGTGCCAGCAGTCCCCGGGGGACGGGACAGGGTCCCTCTGGGGCCAACGTCCTGACTTTC. It is translated as CASSPRGTGQGPSGANVLTF. This sequence joins TRBV27 and TRBJ2-6, with 9 bases aligning to TRBD1. The CDR3 extends over 20 amino acids. Losses at the gene ends were 5 bases for V and 0 bases for J; bases not matched to a gene: 14. In germline, CDR1 is MNHEY, CDR2 SMNVEV (reference sequence).

The V and J genes are TRBV5-6 and TRBJ1-2, with 7 bases that match TRBD1. Germline V lookup: CDR1 SGHDT, CDR2 YYEEEE. The trim removed 1 base at V and 0 bases at J, leaving 3 bases unmatched. The CDR3 has 15 residues. This chain's CDR3 is CASSLRDRANYGYTF. DNA for the CDR3: TGTGCCAGCAGCTTGCGGGACAGAGCTAACTATGGCTACACCTTC.

DNA for the CDR3: TGTGCCAGCAGGCTAACACTTCGTAATCAGCCCCAGCATTTT. Encoded protein: CASRLTLRNQPQHF. V gene TRBV27 combines with J gene TRBJ1-5; D not resolved. The V end was cut by 6 bases, the J end by 4 bases, with 13 bases between. The CDR3 is 14 amino acids. The V gene's germline CDR1 is MNHEY and CDR2 SMNVEV (reference sequence).

This sequence joins TRBV6-5 and TRBJ1-1; D gene uncertain. CDR1 is MNHEY, CDR2 SVGAGI, per germline. Trimming cost V 0 bases and J 1 base, with 12 bases left between them. There are 16 residues in the CDR3. The CDR3 nucleotides read TGTGCCAGCAGTTACTCGATGGGGTCAGGGAACACTGAAGCTTTCTTT. Its protein is CASSYSMGSGNTEAFF.